This T cell receptor beta chain was sequenced in a study of cytomegalovirus exposure and HLA in healthy donors. Worth noting for this clone: Its antigen remains unknown.

PCR used 60 Vbeta primers and 13 Jbeta primers. TCRdb's table, derived via immunoSEQ multiplex PCR, lists solely in-frame clones and lacks some. The sample table includes some 130,000 clones. Per germline, CDR1 LNHNV and CDR2 YYDKDF (reference sequence). The CDR3 runs 16 residues. The junction had 4 bases not matched to a gene; V was cut back by 0 bases and J by 1 base. Study outcomes and limitations: Within a later analysis, the majority of CMV-associated TCR beta chains appeared HLA-restricted. The classifier, whose performance was assessed in both the original and validation cohorts, reportedly diagnosed cytomegalovirus status with high specificity and sensitivity.

This chain links TRBV15 with TRBJ2-5; 8 bases fit TRBD1. This receptor was taken from a woman aged 40 to 50 in good health and CMV-seropositive. The specimen sequenced was PBMCs. The DNA of the CDR3 is TGTGCCACCAGCAGAGAGATCGGACAGGGCCAAGAGACCCAGTACTTC. Translated, it gives CATSREIGQGQETQYF.